This T cell receptor beta chain came from a study of blood T cell repertoires in COVID-19. Study-wide background: The United States, Italy and Spain provided the acute and convalescent COVID-19 samples. Sample material is recorded as cDNA or gDNA derived from T cells, B-cell-depleted T cells, or PBMCs.

Trimming at V came to 2 bases and at J to 1 base, leaving 2 bases not matched to a gene. The CDR3 is 15 amino acids. In germline, CDR1 is MDHEN, CDR2 SYDVKM. Per the authors' pipeline: Quantification of nucleated cells was approximated via reference gene primer amplification. Clones were read by immunoSEQ multiplex PCR, and TCRdb kept only the in-frame ones, dropping some. The D gene and trimming were derived from the DNA, and the V and J assignments and clone size from that table. Of roughly 67,000 clones in the sample, roughly 90% were seen once. The gene calls are TRBV28 and TRBJ2-5, with TRBD2 identical over 9 bases. The TCR comes from an older woman with acute or convalescent COVID-19. The sequencing sample was made of peripheral blood. This CDR3 is CASSLGGGAQETQYF. CDR3 DNA: TGTGCCAGCAGTTTAGGCGGGGGGGCCCAAGAGACCCAGTACTTC.